A selection of T cell receptor beta chains follows, all from one sample in a study of prognosis after radiotherapy for stage I lung cancer. Via MiXCR, TCRdb re-called the multiplex PCR reads, giving one row per CDR3 protein. The data show 20,000 or so distinct CDR3 sequences, 26% seen once. This material consisted of PBMCs, taken before or after stereotactic body radiation therapy (not recorded which). The receptors shown here come from a donor older than 45 with non-small cell lung cancer. Each CDR3 is given with its conserved first and last residue. Fields, in order: D gene, clone size, V gene, J gene, CDR3 DNA, CDR3 protein. A D gene is named only where the DNA matches it firmly. A clone size is listed for some rows: how often the clone was seen (once, few, many), or a class if it is expanded.

D gene: TRBD1
clone size: many
V gene: TRBV19
J gene: TRBJ1-1
CDR3 DNA: TGTGCCAGTACTCCTCCCCCGGGACAGATCACTGAAGCTTTCTTT
CDR3 protein: CASTPPPGQITEAFF

D gene: .
clone size: many
V gene: TRBV4-3
J gene: TRBJ1-6
CDR3 DNA: TGCGCCAGCAGCCAAGATTTTTCATTCGGGGGTCTGAGTTCAGTTTCACCCCTCCACTTT
CDR3 protein: CASSQDFSFGGLSSVSPLHF

D gene: TRBD1
clone size: many
V gene: TRBV6-1
J gene: TRBJ1-2
CDR3 DNA: TGTGCCAGCAGTAAATCCGCAGGGGGCCCCTATGGCTACACCTTC
CDR3 protein: CASSKSAGGPYGYTF

D gene: .
clone size: many
V gene: TRBV6-1
J gene: TRBJ1-4
CDR3 DNA: TGTGCCAGCAGTGCGAGGGGGTACGGCGCAACTAATGAAAAACTGTTTTTT
CDR3 protein: CASSARGYGATNEKLFF

D gene: .
clone size: medium-sized
V gene: TRBV20-1
J gene: TRBJ2-3
CDR3 DNA: TGCAGTGCTAGGGGGGGCGGGGATACGCAGTATTTT
CDR3 protein: CSARGGGDTQYF

D gene: .
clone size: many
V gene: TRBV28
J gene: TRBJ1-6
CDR3 DNA: TGTGCCAGCAGTTTAAGCCCGGGGGGGGGCCAGGATAATTCACCCCTCCACTTT
CDR3 protein: CASSLSPGGGQDNSPLHF

D gene: .
clone size: many
V gene: TRBV7-9
J gene: TRBJ2-1
CDR3 DNA: TGTGCCAGCAGCTTTGGTATGGGCAATGAGCAGTTCTTC
CDR3 protein: CASSFGMGNEQFF

D gene: TRBD2
clone size: many
V gene: TRBV19
J gene: TRBJ2-1
CDR3 DNA: TGTGCCAGTAGTATCGTAGCGGGAGTCCCGAATGAGCAGTTCTTC
CDR3 protein: CASSIVAGVPNEQFF

D gene: .
clone size: many
V gene: TRBV28
J gene: TRBJ2-1
CDR3 DNA: TGTGCCAGCAGTTTGCGGGGCTACAATGAGCAGTTCTTC
CDR3 protein: CASSLRGYNEQFF

D gene: TRBD1
clone size: many
V gene: TRBV19
J gene: TRBJ1-4
CDR3 DNA: TGTGCCAGTAGTCCACAACAGGGGAGAGGTGAAAAACTGTTTTTT
CDR3 protein: CASSPQQGRGEKLFF

D gene: TRBD2
clone size: many
V gene: TRBV5-6
J gene: TRBJ2-1
CDR3 DNA: TGTGCCAGCAGCCCGAGACTAGCGGGAGACTACAATGAGCAGTTCTTC
CDR3 protein: CASSPRLAGDYNEQFF

D gene: TRBD1
clone size: many
V gene: TRBV11-3
J gene: TRBJ2-5
CDR3 DNA: TGTGCCAGCAGCCTTGGACAGGTAGAGACCCAGTACTTC
CDR3 protein: CASSLGQVETQYF

D gene: TRBD1
clone size: many
V gene: TRBV30
J gene: TRBJ1-5
CDR3 DNA: TGTGCCTGGAGTGTATCAGGGGGTAGTGTTCAGCCCCAGCATTTT
CDR3 protein: CAWSVSGGSVQPQHF

D gene: .
clone size: .
V gene: TRBV7-2
J gene: TRBJ1-5
CDR3 DNA: TGTGCCAGCAGCCGGGGCGGGAGCAATCAGCCAAAGCATTTT
CDR3 protein: CASSRGGSNQPKHF

D gene: TRBD1
clone size: many
V gene: TRBV4-3
J gene: TRBJ2-7
CDR3 DNA: TGCGCCAGCAGCCAAAGAGACAGGGGCCCCTACGAGCAGTACTTC
CDR3 protein: CASSQRDRGPYEQYF

D gene: TRBD1
clone size: many
V gene: TRBV6-1
J gene: TRBJ2-1
CDR3 DNA: TGTGCCAGCAGTGTGAACCGGGACAGGGTTCCCAATGAGCAGTTCTTC
CDR3 protein: CASSVNRDRVPNEQFF

D gene: .
clone size: many
V gene: TRBV5-1
J gene: TRBJ2-1
CDR3 DNA: TGCGCCAGCAGCCCTGGGGGGATGAGCTCCTACAATGAGCAGTTCTTC
CDR3 protein: CASSPGGMSSYNEQFF

D gene: .
clone size: .
V gene: TRBV20-1
J gene: TRBJ2-1
CDR3 DNA: TGCAGTGCTCGTGCGGGACCCCCCTACAATGAGCAGTTCTTC
CDR3 protein: CSARAGPPYNEQFF

D gene: TRBD2
clone size: many
V gene: TRBV14
J gene: TRBJ2-7
CDR3 DNA: TGTGCCAGCAGCCAAGTCGGGACTAGCGGGAGAGAAGGTCTTTTCGTGGCCTACGAGCAGTACTTC
CDR3 protein: CASSQVGTSGREGLFVAYEQYF

D gene: TRBD2
clone size: many
V gene: TRBV7-6
J gene: TRBJ2-1
CDR3 DNA: TGTGCCAGCAGCCCCCGGTTACTAGCGGGAGACCCAGCCTACAATGAGCAGTTCTTC
CDR3 protein: CASSPRLLAGDPAYNEQFF

D gene: TRBD2
clone size: many
V gene: TRBV20-1
J gene: TRBJ2-5
CDR3 DNA: TGCAGTGCTAGAGATCCGGGACTAGCTGTGGGAGAGGCCCAGTACTTC
CDR3 protein: CSARDPGLAVGEAQYF

D gene: .
clone size: many
V gene: TRBV5-1
J gene: TRBJ1-1
CDR3 DNA: TGCGCCAGCAGCCTAACCGGGACGGCCAACGCTGAAGCTTTCTTT
CDR3 protein: CASSLTGTANAEAFF

D gene: .
clone size: many
V gene: TRBV19
J gene: TRBJ2-6
CDR3 DNA: TGTGCCAGTAGTACACAAGCCCTGATGTCAGGCTCTGGGGCCAACGTCCTGACTTTC
CDR3 protein: CASSTQALMSGSGANVLTF